This T cell receptor (beta chain) was sequenced in a study of blood T cell repertoires in COVID-19 (dated by TCRdb to 2018 to 2021). With regard to the full study: The collaborator samples originated in the United States, Italy and Spain and spanned the acute and convalescent phases of COVID-19. Nearly every sample came with metadata listing a de-identified subject ID, COVID-19 status, age in years and sex. The samples were drawn from two sources: the first 160 participants of the ongoing ImmuneRACE study, and 1,200 or so subjects contributed by 6 global collaborators. Subjects who had been exposed to COVID-19, were actively infected with it, or had recovered from it provided the deeply sampled blood TCRbeta repertoires that made up the dataset. A freely available public database, intended as a resource for researchers studying the immune response to SARS-CoV-2, is where the repertoires were released. HLA class I and class II types, where available, came from metadata supplied by the sample provider rather than from assay-based typing. The prospective study material was composed of cDNA or gDNA derived from T cells, B-cell-depleted T cells, or PBMCs.

About this clone itself: The target of this receptor is not known. One base away there is no much larger clone; base qualities are not given.

Each collaborating institution followed its own protocols to collect whole blood in K2EDTA tubes. For TCRbeta analysis, collaborator samples were shipped as frozen whole blood, as isolated PBMCs, or as DNA extracted from either sample type. TCRbeta CDR3 regions were amplified from genomic DNA by means of the immunoSEQ Assay, a bias-controlled multiplex PCR. The original pipeline was this. The number of nucleated cells in each sample was estimated from the amplification of reference gene primers within the assay. Sequence reads were collapsed and filtered to measure the absolute abundance of every unique TCRbeta CDR3 rearrangement. Productive Simpson clonality was computed per sample as the square root of Simpson's diversity index over productive rearrangements. Entries here come from immuneACCESS through TCRdb and include only in-frame sequences with V and J called. Some clones fail to appear in such tables; in the studies checked, an unresolved V gene covers under half of the shortfall, and the cause of the remainder is unknown. V and J calls and clone size are those listed in that table; D and trimming were worked out from the DNA. The sample yields roughly 380,000 clones; over 65% were counted once. The top ten clones comprise more than 0.95% of the sample.

The paper as a whole reports these results and caveats: Clinical and demographic metadata were provided uncurated, with the amount varying by source and participant.

The sample taken for sequencing was peripheral blood. The receptor was isolated from a human donor with acute or convalescent COVID-19. The donor label of this sample is uncertain.

The DNA sequence reads TGTGCCAGCAGTGAGCACGGGGGGGGCTACGAGCAGTACTTC. This encodes CASSEHGGGYEQYF. The V and J genes are TRBV6-1 and TRBJ2-7; 8 middle bases align to TRBD2. CDR1 is given as MNHNS and CDR2 as SASEGT, both from the germline V gene. Ends trimmed: V by 3 bases, J by 3 bases; bases unmatched to a gene: 4. The CDR3 goes from the cysteine to the phenylalanine over 14 residues. The only DNA kept is the CDR3, 42 bases in frame from the first base.